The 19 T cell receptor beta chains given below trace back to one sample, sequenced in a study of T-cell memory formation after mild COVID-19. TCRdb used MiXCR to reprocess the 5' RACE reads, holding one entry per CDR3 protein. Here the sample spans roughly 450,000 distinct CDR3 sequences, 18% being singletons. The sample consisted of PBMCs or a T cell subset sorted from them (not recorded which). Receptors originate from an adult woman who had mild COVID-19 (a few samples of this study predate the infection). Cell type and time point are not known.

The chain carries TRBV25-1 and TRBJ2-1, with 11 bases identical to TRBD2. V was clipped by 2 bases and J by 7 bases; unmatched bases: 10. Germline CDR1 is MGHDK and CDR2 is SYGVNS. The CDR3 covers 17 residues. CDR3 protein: CASSETTIAGGRNEQFF. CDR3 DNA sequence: TGTGCCAGCAGTGAAACCACTATAGCGGGAGGGCGGAATGAGCAGTTCTTC. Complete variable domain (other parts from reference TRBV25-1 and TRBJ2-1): EADIYQTPRYLVIGTGKKITLECSQTMGHDKMYWYQQDPGMELHLIHYSYGVNSTEKGDLSSESTVSRIRTEHFPLTLESARPSHTSQYLCASSETTIAGGRNEQFFGPGTRLTVL.

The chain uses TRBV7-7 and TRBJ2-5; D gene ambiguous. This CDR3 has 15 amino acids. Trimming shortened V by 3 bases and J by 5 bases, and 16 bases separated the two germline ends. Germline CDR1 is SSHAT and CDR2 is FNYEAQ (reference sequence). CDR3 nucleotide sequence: TGTGCCAGCAGCTTGGACGGTGCTGGCACGGAGACCCAGTACTTC. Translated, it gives CASSLDGAGTETQYF. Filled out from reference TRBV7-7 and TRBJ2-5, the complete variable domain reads GAGVSQSPRYKVTKRGQDVTLRCDPISSHATLYWYQQALGQGPEFLTYFNYEAQPDKSGLPSDRFSAERPEGSISTLTIQRTEQRDSAMYRCASSLDGAGTETQYFGPGTRLLVL.

CDR3 coding DNA: TGTGCCAGCAGTTGGACAGACTCGGAGACACCCCTCCACTTT. Amino acids: CASSWTDSETPLHF. The V gene is TRBV7-8, the J gene TRBJ1-6; D may be TRBD1 (6 bases). Per germline, CDR1 SGHVS and CDR2 FQNEAQ. The CDR3 runs to 14 residues. Trimming cost V 6 bases and J 11 bases, with 17 bases left between them. Full variable domain (outside the CDR3, taken from reference TRBV7-8 and TRBJ1-6): GAGVSQSPRYKVAKRGQDVALRCDPISGHVSLFWYQQALGQGPEFLTYFQNEAQLDKSGLPSDRFFAERPEGSVSTLKIQRTQQEDSAVYLCASSWTDSETPLHFGNGTRLTVT.

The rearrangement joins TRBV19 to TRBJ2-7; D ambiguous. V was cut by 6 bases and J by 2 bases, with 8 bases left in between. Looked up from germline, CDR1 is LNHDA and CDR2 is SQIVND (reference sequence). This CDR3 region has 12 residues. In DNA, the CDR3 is TGTGCCAGTAGCCACCGAACCTACGAGCAGTACTTC. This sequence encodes CASSHRTYEQYF.

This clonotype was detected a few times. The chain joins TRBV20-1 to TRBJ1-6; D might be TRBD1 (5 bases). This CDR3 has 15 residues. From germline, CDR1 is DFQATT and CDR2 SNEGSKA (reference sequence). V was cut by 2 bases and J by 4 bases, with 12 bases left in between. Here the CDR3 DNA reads TGCAGTGCTAGACCAACCGGGGGATATAATTCACCCCTCCACTTT. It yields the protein CSARPTGGYNSPLHF.

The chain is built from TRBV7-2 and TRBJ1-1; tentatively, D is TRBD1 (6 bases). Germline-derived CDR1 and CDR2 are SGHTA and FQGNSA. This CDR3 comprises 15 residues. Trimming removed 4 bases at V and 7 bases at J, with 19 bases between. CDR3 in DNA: TGTGCCAGCAGCTATGGCCCAGGGGCGGGCGGTGAAGCTTTCTTT. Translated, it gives CASSYGPGAGGEAFF.

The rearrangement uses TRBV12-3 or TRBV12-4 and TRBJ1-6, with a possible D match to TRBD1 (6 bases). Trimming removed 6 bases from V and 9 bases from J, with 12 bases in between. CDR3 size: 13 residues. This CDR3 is CASSPPGASPLHF. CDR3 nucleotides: TGTGCCAGCAGCCCCCCGGGGGCTTCACCCCTCCACTTT.

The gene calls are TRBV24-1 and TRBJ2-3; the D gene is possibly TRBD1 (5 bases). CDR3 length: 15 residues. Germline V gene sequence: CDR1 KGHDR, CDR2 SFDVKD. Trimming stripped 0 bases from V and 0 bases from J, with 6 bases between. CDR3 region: CATSDLKGSTDTQYF. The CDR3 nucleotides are TGTGCCACCAGTGATTTGAAGGGGAGCACAGATACGCAGTATTTT.

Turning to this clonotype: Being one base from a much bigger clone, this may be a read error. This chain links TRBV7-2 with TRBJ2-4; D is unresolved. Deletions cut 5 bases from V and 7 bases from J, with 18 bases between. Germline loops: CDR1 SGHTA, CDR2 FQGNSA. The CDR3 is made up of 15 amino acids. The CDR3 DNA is TGTGCCAGCAGCCGCGGATGGTCAAACTTGAACATTCAGTACTTC. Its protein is CASSRGWSNLNIQYF.

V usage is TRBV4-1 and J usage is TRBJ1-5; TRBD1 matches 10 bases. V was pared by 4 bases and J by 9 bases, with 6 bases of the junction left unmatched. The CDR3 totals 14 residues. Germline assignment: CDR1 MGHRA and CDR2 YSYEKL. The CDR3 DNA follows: TGCGCCAGCAGCCCGGGACAGGGGACCCTGCCCCAGCATTTT. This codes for CASSPGQGTLPQHF.

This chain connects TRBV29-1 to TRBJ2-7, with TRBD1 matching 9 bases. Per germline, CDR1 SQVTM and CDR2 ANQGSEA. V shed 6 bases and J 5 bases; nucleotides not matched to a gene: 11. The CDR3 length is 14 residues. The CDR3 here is CSVAPGTGWDEQYF. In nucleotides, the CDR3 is TGCAGCGTCGCCCCCGGGACAGGGTGGGACGAGCAGTACTTC.

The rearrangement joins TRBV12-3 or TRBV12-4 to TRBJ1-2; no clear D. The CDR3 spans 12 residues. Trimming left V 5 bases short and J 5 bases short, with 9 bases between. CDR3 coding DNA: TGTGCCAGCAGTGAAGTACTATATGGCTACACCTTC. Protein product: CASSEVLYGYTF.

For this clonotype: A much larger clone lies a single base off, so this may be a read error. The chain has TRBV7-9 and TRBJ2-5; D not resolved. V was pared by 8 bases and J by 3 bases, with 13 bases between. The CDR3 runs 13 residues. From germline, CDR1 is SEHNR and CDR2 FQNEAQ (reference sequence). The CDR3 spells CASGQKSKETQYF. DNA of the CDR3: TGTGCCAGCGGCCAGAAATCAAAAGAGACCCAGTACTTC.

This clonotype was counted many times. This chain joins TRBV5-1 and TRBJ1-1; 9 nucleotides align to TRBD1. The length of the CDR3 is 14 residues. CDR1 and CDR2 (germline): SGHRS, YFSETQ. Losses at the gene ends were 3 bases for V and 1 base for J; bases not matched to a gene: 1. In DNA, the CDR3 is TGCGCCAGCAGCTCGGGACAGGGGAACACTGAAGCTTTCTTT. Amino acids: CASSSGQGNTEAFF. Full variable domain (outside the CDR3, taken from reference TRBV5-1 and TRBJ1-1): KAGVTQTPRYLIKTRGQQVTLSCSPISGHRSVSWYQQTPGQGLQFLFEYFSETQRNKGNFPGRFSGRQFSNSRSEMNVSTLELGDSALYLCASSSGQGNTEAFFGQGTRLTVV.

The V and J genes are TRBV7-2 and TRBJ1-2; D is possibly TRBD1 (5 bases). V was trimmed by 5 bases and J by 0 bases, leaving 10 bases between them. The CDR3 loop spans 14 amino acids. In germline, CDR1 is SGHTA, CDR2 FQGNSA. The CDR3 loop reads CASSAGTPNYGYTF. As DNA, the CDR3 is TGTGCCAGCAGCGCAGGGACTCCTAACTATGGCTACACCTTC.

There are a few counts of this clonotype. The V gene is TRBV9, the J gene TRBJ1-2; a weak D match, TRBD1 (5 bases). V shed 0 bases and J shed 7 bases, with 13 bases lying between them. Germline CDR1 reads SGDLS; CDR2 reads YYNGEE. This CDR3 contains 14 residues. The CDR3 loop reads CASSVAGGAVGYTF. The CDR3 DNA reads TGTGCCAGCAGCGTAGCTGGAGGGGCGGTTGGCTACACCTTC.

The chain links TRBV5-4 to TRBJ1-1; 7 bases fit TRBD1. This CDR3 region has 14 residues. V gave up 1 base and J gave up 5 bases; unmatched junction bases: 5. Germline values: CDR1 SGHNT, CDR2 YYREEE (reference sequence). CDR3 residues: CASSLPGQYTEAFF. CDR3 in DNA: TGTGCCAGCAGCTTGCCGGGACAGTATACTGAAGCTTTCTTT.

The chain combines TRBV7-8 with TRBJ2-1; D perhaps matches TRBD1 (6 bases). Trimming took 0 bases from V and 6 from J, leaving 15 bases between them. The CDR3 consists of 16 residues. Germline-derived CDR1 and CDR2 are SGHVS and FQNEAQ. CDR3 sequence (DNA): TGTGCCAGCAGCTTAGCGAGGCCAGCCAGGGGCAATGAGCAGTTCTTC. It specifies CASSLARPARGNEQFF.

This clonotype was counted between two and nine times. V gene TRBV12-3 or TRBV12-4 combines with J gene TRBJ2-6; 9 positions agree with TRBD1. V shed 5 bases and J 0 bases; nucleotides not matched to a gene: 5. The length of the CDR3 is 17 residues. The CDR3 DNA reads TGTGCCAGCAGTCCGACAGGGGGTCGCTCTGGGGCCAACGTCCTGACTTTC. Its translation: CASSPTGGRSGANVLTF.